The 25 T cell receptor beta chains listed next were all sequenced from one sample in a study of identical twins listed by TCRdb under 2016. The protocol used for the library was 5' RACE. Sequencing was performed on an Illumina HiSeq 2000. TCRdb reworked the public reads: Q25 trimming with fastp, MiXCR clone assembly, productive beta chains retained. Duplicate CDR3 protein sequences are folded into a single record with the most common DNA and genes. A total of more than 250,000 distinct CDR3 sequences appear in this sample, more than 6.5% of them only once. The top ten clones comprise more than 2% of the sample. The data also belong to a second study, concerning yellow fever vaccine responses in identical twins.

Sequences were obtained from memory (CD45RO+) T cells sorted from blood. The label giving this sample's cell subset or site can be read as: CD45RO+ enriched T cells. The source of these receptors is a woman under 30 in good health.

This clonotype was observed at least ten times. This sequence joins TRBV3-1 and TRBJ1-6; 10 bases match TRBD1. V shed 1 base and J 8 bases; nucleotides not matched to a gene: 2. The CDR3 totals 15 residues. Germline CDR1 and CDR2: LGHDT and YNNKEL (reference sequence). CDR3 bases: TGTGCCAGCAGCCAAGTCGGACAGGGGGATTCACCCCTCCACTTT. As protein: CASSQVGQGDSPLHF.

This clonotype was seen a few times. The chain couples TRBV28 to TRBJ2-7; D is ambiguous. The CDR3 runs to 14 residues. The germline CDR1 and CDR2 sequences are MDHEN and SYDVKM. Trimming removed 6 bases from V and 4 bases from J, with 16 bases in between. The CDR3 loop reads CASSHDSLPYEQYF. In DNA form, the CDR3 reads TGTGCCAGCAGCCACGACTCACTGCCTTACGAGCAGTACTTC.

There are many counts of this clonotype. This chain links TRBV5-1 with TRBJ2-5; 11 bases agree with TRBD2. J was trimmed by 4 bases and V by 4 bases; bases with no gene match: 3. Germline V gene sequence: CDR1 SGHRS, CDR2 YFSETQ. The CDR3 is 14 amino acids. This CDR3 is CASSAGTSGETQYF. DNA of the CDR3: TGCGCCAGCAGCGCCGGGACTAGCGGAGAGACCCAGTACTTC.

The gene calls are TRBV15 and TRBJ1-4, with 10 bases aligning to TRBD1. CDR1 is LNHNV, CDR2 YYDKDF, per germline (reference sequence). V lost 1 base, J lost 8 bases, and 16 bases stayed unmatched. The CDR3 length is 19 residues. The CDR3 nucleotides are TGTGCCACCAGCAGAGTTGGACAGGGGGGTTTATCTAAAGGCGAAAAACTGTTTTTT. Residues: CATSRVGQGGLSKGEKLFF.

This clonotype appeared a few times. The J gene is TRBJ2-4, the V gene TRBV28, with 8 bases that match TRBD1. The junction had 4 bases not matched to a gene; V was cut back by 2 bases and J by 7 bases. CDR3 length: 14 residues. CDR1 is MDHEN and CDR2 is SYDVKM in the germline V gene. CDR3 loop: CASSLRTGLNIQYF. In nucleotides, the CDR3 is TGTGCCAGCAGTTTAAGGACAGGGTTGAACATTCAGTACTTC.

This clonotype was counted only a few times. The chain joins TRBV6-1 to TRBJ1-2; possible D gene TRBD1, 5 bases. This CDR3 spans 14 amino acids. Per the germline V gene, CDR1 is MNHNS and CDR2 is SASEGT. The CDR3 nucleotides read TGTGCAACGACAGAGGCCTCAAAGCCCTATGGCTACACCTTC. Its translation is CATTEASKPYGYTF.

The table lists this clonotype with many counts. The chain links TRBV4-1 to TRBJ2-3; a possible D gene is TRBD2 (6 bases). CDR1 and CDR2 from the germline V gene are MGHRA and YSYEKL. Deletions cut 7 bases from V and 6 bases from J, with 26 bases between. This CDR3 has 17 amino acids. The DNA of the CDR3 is TGCGCCAGCACCCCTGTTGTCGTCGGGGGTTACGTGGATACGCAGTATTTT. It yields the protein CASTPVVVGGYVDTQYF.

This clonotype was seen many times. CDR3 nucleotides: TGTGCCAGCAGTGACTCGGGGGGGGCCACTGAAGCTTTCTTT. This gives the protein CASSDSGGATEAFF. The V call is TRBV6-4, the J call TRBJ1-1; perhaps TRBD1 as D (6 bases). V gave up 0 bases and J gave up 4 bases, with 9 bases separating them. This CDR3 has 14 residues. The germline V gene has CDR1 MRHNA and CDR2 SNTAGT.

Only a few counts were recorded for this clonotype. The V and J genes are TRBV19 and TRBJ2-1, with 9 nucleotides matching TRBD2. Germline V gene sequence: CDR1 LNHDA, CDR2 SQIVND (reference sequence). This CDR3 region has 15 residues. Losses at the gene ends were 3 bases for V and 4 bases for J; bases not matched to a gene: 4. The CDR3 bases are TGTGCCAGTAGTATGTCTAGCGGGGATTACAATGAGCAGTTCTTC. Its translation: CASSMSSGDYNEQFF.

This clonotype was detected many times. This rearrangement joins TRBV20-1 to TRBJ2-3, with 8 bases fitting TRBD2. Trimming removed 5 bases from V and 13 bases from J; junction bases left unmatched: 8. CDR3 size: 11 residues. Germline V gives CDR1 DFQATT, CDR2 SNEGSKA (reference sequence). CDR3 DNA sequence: TGCAGTGCTCGCCCGGGACTAGAGGAGTATTTT. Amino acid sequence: CSARPGLEEYF.

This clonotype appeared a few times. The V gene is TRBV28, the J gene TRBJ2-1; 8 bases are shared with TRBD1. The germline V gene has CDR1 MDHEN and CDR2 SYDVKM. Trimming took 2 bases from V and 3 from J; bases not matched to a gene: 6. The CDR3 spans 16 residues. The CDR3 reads CASSLPQGAVYNEQFF. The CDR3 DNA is TGTGCCAGCAGTTTACCGCAGGGGGCAGTCTACAATGAGCAGTTCTTC.

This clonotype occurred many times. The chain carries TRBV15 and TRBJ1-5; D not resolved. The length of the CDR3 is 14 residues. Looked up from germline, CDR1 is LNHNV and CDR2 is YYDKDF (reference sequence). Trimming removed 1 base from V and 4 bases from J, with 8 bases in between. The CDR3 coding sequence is TGTGCCACCAGCAGAGTGGCCGAAAATCAGCCCCAGCATTTT. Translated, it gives CATSRVAENQPQHF.

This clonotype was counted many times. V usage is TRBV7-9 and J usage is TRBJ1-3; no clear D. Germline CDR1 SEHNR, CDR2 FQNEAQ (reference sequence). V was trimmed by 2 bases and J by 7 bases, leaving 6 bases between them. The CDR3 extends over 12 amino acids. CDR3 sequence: CASSLIENTIYF. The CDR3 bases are TGTGCCAGCAGCTTAATCGAGAACACCATATATTTT.

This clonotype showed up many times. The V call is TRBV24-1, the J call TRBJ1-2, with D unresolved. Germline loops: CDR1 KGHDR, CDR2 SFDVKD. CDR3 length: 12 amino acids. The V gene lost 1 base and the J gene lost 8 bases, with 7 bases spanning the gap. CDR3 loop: CATSDFQGGYTF. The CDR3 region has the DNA TGTGCCACCAGTGATTTTCAAGGGGGCTACACCTTC.

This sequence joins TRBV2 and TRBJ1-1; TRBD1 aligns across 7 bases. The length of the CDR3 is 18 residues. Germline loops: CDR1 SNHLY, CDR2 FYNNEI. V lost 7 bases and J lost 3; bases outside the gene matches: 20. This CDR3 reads CASTVAEPGSRGDTEAFF. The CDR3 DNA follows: TGTGCCAGCACCGTCGCGGAGCCTGGGTCCAGGGGGGACACTGAAGCTTTCTTT. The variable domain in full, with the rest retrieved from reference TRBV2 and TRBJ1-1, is EPEVTQTPSHQVTQMGQEVILRCVPISNHLYFYWYRQILGQKVEFLVSFYNNEISEKSEIFDDQFSVERPDGSNFTLKIRSTKLEDSAMYFCASTVAEPGSRGDTEAFFGQGTRLTVV.

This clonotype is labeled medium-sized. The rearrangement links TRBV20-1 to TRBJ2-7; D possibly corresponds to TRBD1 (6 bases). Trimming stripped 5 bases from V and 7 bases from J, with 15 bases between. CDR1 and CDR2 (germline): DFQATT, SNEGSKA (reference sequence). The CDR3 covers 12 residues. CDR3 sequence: CSARRTEREQYF. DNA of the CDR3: TGCAGTGCTCGCAGGACAGAGCGGGAGCAGTACTTC.

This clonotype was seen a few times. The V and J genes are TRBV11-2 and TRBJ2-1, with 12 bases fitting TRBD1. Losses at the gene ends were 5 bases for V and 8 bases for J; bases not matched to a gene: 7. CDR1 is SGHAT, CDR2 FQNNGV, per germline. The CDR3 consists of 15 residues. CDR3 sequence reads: CASSLGTGGLDEQFF. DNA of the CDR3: TGTGCCAGCAGCCTAGGGACAGGGGGCCTCGATGAGCAGTTCTTC.

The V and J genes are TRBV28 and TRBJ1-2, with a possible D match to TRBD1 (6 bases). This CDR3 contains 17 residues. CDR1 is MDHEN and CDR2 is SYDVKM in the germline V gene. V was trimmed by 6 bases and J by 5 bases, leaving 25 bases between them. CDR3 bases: TGTGCCAGCAGGACCGGGGGCGGAGATACTGGAGTATATGGCTACACCTTC. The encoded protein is CASRTGGGDTGVYGYTF.

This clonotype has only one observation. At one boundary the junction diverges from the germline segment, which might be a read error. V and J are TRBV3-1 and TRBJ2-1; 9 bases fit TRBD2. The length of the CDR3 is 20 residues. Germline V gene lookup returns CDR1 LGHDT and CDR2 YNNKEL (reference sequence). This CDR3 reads CASTQGFLREGGSSYNEQFF. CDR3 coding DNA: TGTGCCAGCACCCAAGGATTCTTGCGGGAGGGGGGGAGTTCCTACAATGAGCAGTTCTTC.

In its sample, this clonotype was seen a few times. The CDR3 sequence is CASSGLGDEQFF. DNA of the CDR3: TGTGCCAGCAGTGGGTTAGGGGATGAGCAGTTCTTC. The chain is built from TRBV2 and TRBJ2-1; D might be TRBD1 (5 bases). This CDR3 contains 12 residues. Germline V gives CDR1 SNHLY, CDR2 FYNNEI. The V and J ends lost 4 bases and 8 bases respectively, with 9 bases between them.

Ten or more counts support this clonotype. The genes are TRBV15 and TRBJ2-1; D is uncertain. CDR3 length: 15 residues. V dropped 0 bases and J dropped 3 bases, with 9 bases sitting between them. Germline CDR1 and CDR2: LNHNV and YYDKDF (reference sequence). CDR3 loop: CATSRDMTYYNEQFF. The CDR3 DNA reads TGTGCCACCAGCAGAGATATGACTTACTACAATGAGCAGTTCTTC.

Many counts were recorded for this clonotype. The DNA for the CDR3 is TGTGCCAGCAGCTACGGGACACAATCCTACAATGAGCAGTTCTTC. The encoded protein is CASSYGTQSYNEQFF. This chain uses TRBV7-8 with TRBJ2-1; TRBD1 is a possible D gene (6 bases). Germline values: CDR1 SGHVS, CDR2 FQNEAQ. The V gene lost 4 bases and the J gene lost 1 base, with 11 bases spanning the gap. The CDR3 extends over 15 amino acids.

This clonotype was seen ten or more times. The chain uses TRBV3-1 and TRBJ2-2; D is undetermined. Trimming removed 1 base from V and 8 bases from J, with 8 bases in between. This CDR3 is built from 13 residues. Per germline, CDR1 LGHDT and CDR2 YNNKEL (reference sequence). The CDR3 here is CASSQVFGGELFF. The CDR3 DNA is TGTGCCAGCAGCCAAGTCTTTGGAGGGGAGCTGTTTTTT.

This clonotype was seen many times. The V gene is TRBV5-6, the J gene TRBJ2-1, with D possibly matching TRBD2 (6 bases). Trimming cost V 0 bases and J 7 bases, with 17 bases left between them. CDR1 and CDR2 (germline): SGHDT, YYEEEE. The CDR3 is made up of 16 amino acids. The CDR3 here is CASSLGWAGTRNEQFF. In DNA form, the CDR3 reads TGTGCCAGCAGCTTGGGGTGGGCAGGGACTCGTAATGAGCAGTTCTTC.

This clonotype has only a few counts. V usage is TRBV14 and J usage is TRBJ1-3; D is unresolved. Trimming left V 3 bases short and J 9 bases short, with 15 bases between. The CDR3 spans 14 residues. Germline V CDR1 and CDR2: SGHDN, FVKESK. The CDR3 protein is CASSQEISAGTIYF. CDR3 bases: TGTGCCAGCAGCCAGGAAATAAGCGCCGGCACCATATATTTT. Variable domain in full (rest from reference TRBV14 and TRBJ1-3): EAGVTQFPSHSVIEKGQTVTLRCDPISGHDNLYWYRRVMGKEIKFLLHFVKESKQDESGMPNNRFLAERTGGTYSTLKVQPAELEDSGVYFCASSQEISAGTIYFGEGSWLTVV.